The T cell receptor (beta chain) under discussion was sequenced for a study of T-cell memory formation after mild COVID-19. Study-level results: Cross-reactive memory seemingly joined, as some responding clones were found in pre-infection memory. For contracting clones, CD4+ ones sat mainly in CM and EM, CD8+ in EMRA.

As regards this clonotype: Its antigen is unidentified.

Each CDR3 protein is one row after TCRdb ran MiXCR on the 5' RACE reads. The profile covers roughly 600,000 distinct CDR3 sequences, with more than 15% appearing a single time and more than 10% taken by the ten largest. The receptor's source is an adult woman who had mild COVID-19 (a few samples of this study predate the infection). Cell type and time point are not known. Sequencing was performed on PBMCs or a T cell subset sorted from them (not recorded which).

The CDR3 DNA sequence: TGTGCCAGCAGCTCGGGGGGAACAGATAACATTCAGTACTTC. It codes for CASSSGGTDNIQYF. The chain joins TRBV6-1 to TRBJ2-4; 7 nucleotides match TRBD2. The germline gives CDR1 MNHNS, CDR2 SASEGT. After removal of 6 bases from V and 7 bases from J, the junction contained 9 bases not matched to a gene. The CDR3 extends over 14 amino acids.